These T cell receptor beta chains were read from a single sample in a study of shared clonotypes between healthy human individuals. Assay: immunoSEQ multiplex PCR; the TCRdb copy retains only in-frame clones and omits some. The table records some 2,000,000 clones, 85% to 95% of them present only once. The specimen was naive CD4+ T cells sorted from blood. The receptors stem from a man between 18 and 35 years old in good health. CDR3s leave out the opening cysteine and the closing phenylalanine or tryptophan. Rows may omit the clone size; those that give it use once, few, many or a size class.

length: 13; V: TRBV5-1; size: .; CDR3: ASSLAHAGTGELF
length: 13; V: TRBV2; size: .; CDR3: ASSEIQGAGNTIY
length: 13; V: TRBV7-2; size: .; CDR3: ASSSGTGGKGELF
length: 12; V: TRBV5-1; size: once; CDR3: ASSLASGTDTQY
length: 13; V: TRBV2; size: .; CDR3: ASSAGGAGGNTIY
length: 13; V: TRBV6-1; size: .; CDR3: AARRDGLPNEKLF
length: 11; V: TRBV7-2; size: .; CDR3: ASSLRWGDTQY
length: 12; V: TRBV7-2; size: once; CDR3: ASSPGLLNTEAF
length: 14; V: TRBV19; size: .; CDR3: ASSPGLAGSSNTQY
length: 11; V: TRBV7-9; size: .; CDR3: ASNRQGPSPLH
length: 13; V: TRBV28; size: .; CDR3: ASSLRSGSQETQY
length: 16; V: TRBV7-2; size: .; CDR3: ASSLVRISGSNWVEQF
length: 12; V: TRBV6-5; size: .; CDR3: ASSSGGSTDTQY
length: 13; V: TRBV7-6; size: .; CDR3: ASSQEGRASDTQY
length: 13; V: TRBV6-6; size: .; CDR3: ASSYSAGVNTEAF
length: 13; V: TRBV21-1; size: .; CDR3: ASIGGGRASYEQY
length: 11; V: TRBV6-1; size: .; CDR3: ASSEQGGSPLH
length: 9; V: TRBV30; size: .; CDR3: AWRRQGEAF
length: 12; V: TRBV18; size: .; CDR3: ASSPGQGLGPQH
length: 12; V: TRBV5-1; size: .; CDR3: ASSFAEPYTEAF
length: 13; V: TRBV2; size: .; CDR3: ARTLAPKSTDTQY
length: 10; V: TRBV11-2; size: .; CDR3: ASSLLQFEQY
length: 11; V: TRBV19; size: .; CDR3: ASSIALGTEAF
length: 12; V: TRBV9; size: .; CDR3: ASSVEQGGAEAF
length: 13; V: TRBV5-1; size: .; CDR3: ASSSGDRRQETQY
length: 10; V: TRBV5-1; size: .; CDR3: ASRQPNEKLF
length: 10; V: TRBV18; size: few; CDR3: ASSPQSYEQY
length: 11; V: TRBV27; size: .; CDR3: ASSTGGNQPQH